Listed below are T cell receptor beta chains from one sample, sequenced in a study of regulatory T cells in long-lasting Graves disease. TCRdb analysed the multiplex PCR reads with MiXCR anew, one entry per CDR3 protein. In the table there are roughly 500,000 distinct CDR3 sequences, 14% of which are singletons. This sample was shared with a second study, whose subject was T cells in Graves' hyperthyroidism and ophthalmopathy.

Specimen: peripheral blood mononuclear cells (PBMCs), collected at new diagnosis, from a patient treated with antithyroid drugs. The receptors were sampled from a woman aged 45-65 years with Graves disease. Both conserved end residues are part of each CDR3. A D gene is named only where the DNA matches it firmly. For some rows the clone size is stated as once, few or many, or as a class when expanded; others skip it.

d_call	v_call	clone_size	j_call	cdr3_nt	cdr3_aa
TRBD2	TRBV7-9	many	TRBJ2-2	TGTGCCAGCAGTTCGGGGGGGGTGACGAACACCGGGGAGCTGTTTTTT	CASSSGGVTNTGELFF
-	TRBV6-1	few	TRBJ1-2	TGTGCCAGCAGCAAGGTCAGCGGTTCGTACTATGGCTACACCTTC	CASSKVSGSYYGYTF
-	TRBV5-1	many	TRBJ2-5	TGCGCCAGCAGCTCCGCTCAAGAGACCCAGTACTTC	CASSSAQETQYF
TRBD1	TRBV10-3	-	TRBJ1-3	TGTGCCATCAGCGATACAGGGGTCTCTGGAAACACCATATATTTT	CAISDTGVSGNTIYF
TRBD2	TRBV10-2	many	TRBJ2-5	TGCGCCAGCAGTGAAGGCCGGCTAGCGGGTGGGAAGACCCAGTACTTC	CASSEGRLAGGKTQYF
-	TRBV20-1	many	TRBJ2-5	TGCAGTGCTGAGAAAGAGACCCAGTACTTC	CSAEKETQYF
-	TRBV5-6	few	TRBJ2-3	TGTGCCAGCAGCTCCAGCTCCGGTACGCAGTATTTT	CASSSSSGTQYF
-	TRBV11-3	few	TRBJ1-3	TGTGCTTCAGGGATCTACTCTGGAAACACCATATATTTT	CASGIYSGNTIYF
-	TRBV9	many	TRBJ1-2	TGTGCCAGTAGTAGGCCCGACACCTGGCGGAACTATGGCTACACCTTC	CASSRPDTWRNYGYTF
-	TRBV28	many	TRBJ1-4	TGTGCCAGCAGTTCAGACAGTGCAACTAATGAAAAACTGTTTTTT	CASSSDSATNEKLFF
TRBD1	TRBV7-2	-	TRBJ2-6	TGTGCCAGCAGCCAAGTAACAGGGGCTGGGGCCAACGTCCTGACTTTC	CASSQVTGAGANVLTF
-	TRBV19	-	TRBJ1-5	TGTGCCAGTAGATGGGCCCCGCAGGACTGGCGGCCCCAGCATTTT	CASRWAPQDWRPQHF
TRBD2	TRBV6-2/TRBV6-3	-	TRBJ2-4	TGTGCCAGCACCAACAGCGGGAGTTTTCCCATTCAGTACTTC	CASTNSGSFPIQYF
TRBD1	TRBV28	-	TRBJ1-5	TGTGCCAGCAGTACGACAGGGAACAATCAGCCCCAGCATTTT	CASSTTGNNQPQHF
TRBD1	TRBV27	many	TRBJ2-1	TGTGCCAGCAGTGCCCCGGGACAGGGGGCCTACAATGAGCAGTTCTTC	CASSAPGQGAYNEQFF
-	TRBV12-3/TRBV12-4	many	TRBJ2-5	TGTGCCAGCAGTTTTGGGCAGGGGTCGAAAGAGACCCAGTACTTC	CASSFGQGSKETQYF
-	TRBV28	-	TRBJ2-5	TGTGCCAGCAGTTCACCGATTAGTCAAGAGACCCAGTACTTC	CASSSPISQETQYF
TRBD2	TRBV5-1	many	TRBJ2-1	TGCGCCAGTGGGCTAGCGGGTTTTTCACGAGGAAACAATGAGCAGTTCTTC	CASGLAGFSRGNNEQFF
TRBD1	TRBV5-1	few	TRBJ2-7	TGCGCCAGCAGCTTAGGGGGCAGGGAGCAGTACTTC	CASSLGGREQYF
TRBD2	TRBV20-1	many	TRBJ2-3	TGCAGTGCTAGACCCAGCGGGAGTGCAGATACGCAGTATTTT	CSARPSGSADTQYF
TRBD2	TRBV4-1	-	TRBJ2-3	TGTGCCAGCAGCCAAGGAGCGGGAGACACAGATACGCAGTATTTT	CASSQGAGDTDTQYF
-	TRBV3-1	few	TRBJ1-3	TGTGCCGGCCAGGGTCACTCTGGAAACACCATATATTTT	CAGQGHSGNTIYF
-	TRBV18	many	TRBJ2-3	TGTGCCAGCTCACCACACAGCACAGATACGCAGTATTTT	CASSPHSTDTQYF
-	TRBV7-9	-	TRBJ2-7	TGTGCCAGCAGCCTGGATGCCTACGAGCAGCACTTC	CASSLDAYEQHF
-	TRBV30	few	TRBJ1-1	TGTGCCTGGAACCCGGGGGTCTCAGCTTTCTTT	CAWNPGVSAFF
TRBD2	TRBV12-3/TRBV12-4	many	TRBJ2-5	TGTGCCAGCAGTTTACTAGCGGGAGGGAAAGAGACCCAGTACTTC	CASSLLAGGKETQYF
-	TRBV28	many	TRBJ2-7	TGTGCCAGCAGTTGCGAGCAGTACTTC	CASSCEQYF
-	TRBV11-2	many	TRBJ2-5	TGTGCCAGCAGCAGCAACAGGGTTACCGTTGAGACCCAGTACTTC	CASSSNRVTVETQYF
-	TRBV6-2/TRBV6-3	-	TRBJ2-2	TGTGCCAGCACCGAAGGGGCGGGCCGAGCCACCGGGGAGCTGTTTTTT	CASTEGAGRATGELFF
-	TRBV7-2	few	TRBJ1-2	TGTGCCAGCAGCAACCCTGAGGGGCTGGGGTATGGCTACACCTTC	CASSNPEGLGYGYTF
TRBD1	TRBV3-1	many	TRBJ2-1	TGTGCCAGCAGTAACAGGGGGCTGTGGAATGAGCAGTTCTTC	CASSNRGLWNEQFF
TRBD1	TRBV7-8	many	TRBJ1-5	TGTGCCAGCAGCTTAGGACAGGGGCAGCAGCCCCAGCATTTT	CASSLGQGQQPQHF
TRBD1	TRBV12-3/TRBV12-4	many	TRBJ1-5	TGTGCCAGCAGTGATTGGGACAGCCAGAATCAGCCCCAGCATTTT	CASSDWDSQNQPQHF
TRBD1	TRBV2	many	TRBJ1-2	TGTGCCAGCACTGGGACAGGGGGCGACTATGGCTACACCTTC	CASTGTGGDYGYTF
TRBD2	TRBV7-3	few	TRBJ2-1	TGTGCCAGCAGCTTAAGTAGCGGGAGTAATGATGAGCAGTTCTTC	CASSLSSGSNDEQFF
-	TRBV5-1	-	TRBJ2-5	TGCGCCAGCAGCCAAGGGGGTTCCCAAGAGACCCAGTACTTC	CASSQGGSQETQYF
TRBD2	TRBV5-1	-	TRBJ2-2	TGCGCCAGCAGGGAAGCGGGGGGGCCGAGCACCGGGGAGCTGTTTTTT	CASREAGGPSTGELFF
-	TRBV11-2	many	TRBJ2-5	TGTGCCAGCAGCTTAGATTGGGGGCTCCAAGAGACCCAGTACTTC	CASSLDWGLQETQYF
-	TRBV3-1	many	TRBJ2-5	TGTGCCAGCAGCCAAGATGTCGCAACGGAGACCCAGTACTTC	CASSQDVATETQYF
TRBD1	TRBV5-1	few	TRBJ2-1	TGCGCCAGCAGTCCGATGCGGGCGACAGGGAACAATGAGCAGTTCTTC	CASSPMRATGNNEQFF
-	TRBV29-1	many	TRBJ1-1	TGCAGCGTTGACAGGGGCACTGAAGCTTTCTTT	CSVDRGTEAFF
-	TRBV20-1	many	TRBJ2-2	TGCAGACTGACAGTCGGCACCGGGGAGCTGTTTTTT	CRLTVGTGELFF
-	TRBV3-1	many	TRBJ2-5	TGTGCCAGCAGCCAAGTAGAGGGGTCAGAGACCCAGTACTTC	CASSQVEGSETQYF
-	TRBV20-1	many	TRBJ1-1	TGCAGTGCTCCCCGGCCCGCACAGGGTAGTGCTTTCTTT	CSAPRPAQGSAFF
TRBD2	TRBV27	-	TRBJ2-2	TGTGCCAGCAGCCTACTAGCGGGAGCCACCGGGGAGCTGTTTTTT	CASSLLAGATGELFF
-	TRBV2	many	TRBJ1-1	TGTGCCAGCAGTGAACGGGGCGGCACTGCCGCGGAAGCTTTCTTT	CASSERGGTAAEAFF
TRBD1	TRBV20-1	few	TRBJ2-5	TGCAGTGCTAAGGGGACAGATTACCAAGAGACCCAGTACTTC	CSAKGTDYQETQYF
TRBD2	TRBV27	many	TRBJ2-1	TGTGCCAGCAGTTTCGCAGCTAGCGGGAACGTAGGTGAGCAGTTCTTC	CASSFAASGNVGEQFF
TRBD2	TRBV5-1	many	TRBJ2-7	TGCGCCAGCAGCTTGAACCTAGCGGGCTCCTACGAGCAGTACTTC	CASSLNLAGSYEQYF
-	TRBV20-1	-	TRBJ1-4	TGCAGTGCTCACGGACCGAATGAAAAACTGTTTTTT	CSAHGPNEKLFF
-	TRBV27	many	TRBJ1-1	TGTGCCAGCAGTTACGGACGGGGGCAGAACACTGAAGCTTTCTTT	CASSYGRGQNTEAFF
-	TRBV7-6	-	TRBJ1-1	TGTGCCAGCAGCTTGGAGCCGAACACTGAAGCTTTCTTT	CASSLEPNTEAFF